Listed below are T cell receptor beta chains from one sample, sequenced in a study of PD-L1 blockade in urothelial cancer. Assay used: immunoSEQ multiplex PCR; TCRdb lists only in-frame clones, some missing. Of approximately 63,000 clones in the sample, about 81% were seen once. The sample here was PBMCs, taken around atezolizumab (anti-PD-L1) treatment. The receptors here all came from a man between 65 and 85 years old with urothelial cancer. The CDR3 runs from the conserved cysteine through the conserved F or W. D genes are given only for firm matches. Clone size is stated in some rows and not others, as once, few, many or a class when expanded.

d_call | clone_size | j_call | v_call | cdr3_aa | cdr3_nt
- | - | TRBJ1-3 | TRBV5-1 | CASSGDIGNTIYF | TGCGCCAGCAGCGGGGACATTGGAAACACCATATATTTT
- | - | TRBJ2-6 | TRBV4-1 | CASSLRRSGANVLTF | TGCGCCAGCAGCCTACGGCGGTCTGGGGCCAACGTCCTGACTTTC
- | few | TRBJ2-1 | TRBV7-8 | CASSTKGHLFGDEQFF | TGTGCCAGCAGCACGAAGGGACACCTTTTCGGCGATGAGCAGTTCTTC
TRBD1 | - | TRBJ1-1 | TRBV9 | CASSEGQGITEAFF | TGTGCCAGCAGTGAGGGACAGGGGATCACTGAAGCTTTCTTT
- | - | TRBJ2-2 | TRBV5-1 | CASSPRGDNTGELFF | TGCGCCAGCAGCCCAAGGGGTGATAACACCGGGGAGCTGTTTTTT
TRBD2 | - | TRBJ2-1 | TRBV11-3 | CASSRRGDEQFF | TGTGCCAGCAGCCGCCGGGGGGATGAGCAGTTCTTC
TRBD1 | - | TRBJ1-2 | TRBV7-6 | CASSPGQLYGYTF | TGTGCCAGCAGCCCGGGACAGCTCTATGGCTACACCTTC
TRBD1 | few | TRBJ1-2 | TRBV6-5 | CASSPGGAGKGYTF | TGTGCCAGCAGTCCAGGGGGTGCAGGGAAGGGCTACACCTTC
TRBD2 | - | TRBJ2-2 | TRBV7-2 | CASSPRAGDSTGELFF | TGTGCCAGCAGCCCCCGAGCGGGAGATAGCACCGGGGAGCTGTTTTTT
- | - | TRBJ1-5 | TRBV4-2 | CASSQDGVNQPQHF | TGTGCCAGCAGCCAAGACGGGGTTAATCAGCCCCAGCATTTT
- | - | TRBJ1-4 | TRBV2 | CASSDYPGEKLFF | TGTGCCAGCAGTGATTATCCGGGGGAAAAACTGTTTTTT
- | - | TRBJ2-7 | TRBV28 | CASSFFGGAYEQYF | TGTGCCAGCAGTTTCTTCGGCGGGGCCTACGAGCAGTACTTC
- | - | TRBJ1-5 | TRBV7-8 | CASSLAGRYQPQHF | TGTGCCAGCAGCTTGGCAGGGAGGTATCAGCCCCAGCATTTT
TRBD2 | - | TRBJ2-1 | TRBV30 | CAGEGGVSYNEQFF | TGTGCCGGGGAGGGCGGGGTGTCCTACAATGAGCAGTTCTTC
TRBD1 | - | TRBJ2-7 | TRBV18 | CASSPGTGDEQYF | TGTGCCAGCTCACCCGGGACAGGGGACGAGCAGTACTTC
- | - | TRBJ1-2 | TRBV5-4 | CASSLEQVNGYTF | TGTGCCAGCAGCTTAGAACAGGTGAATGGCTACACCTTC
TRBD2 | - | TRBJ2-5 | TRBV5-6 | CASSPGLAGAETQYF | TGTGCCAGCAGCCCCGGACTAGCGGGAGCAGAGACCCAGTACTTC
TRBD2 | - | TRBJ2-1 | TRBV15 | CATRAGYLRGEQFF | TGTGCCACCAGAGCGGGATACTTGAGAGGTGAGCAGTTCTTC
- | - | TRBJ1-1 | TRBV5-4 | CASSLARGLNTEAFF | TGTGCCAGCAGCTTGGCCCGAGGGCTTAACACTGAAGCTTTCTTT
- | - | TRBJ2-3 | TRBV5-5 | CASSLEGGRTTDTQYF | TGTGCCAGCAGCTTGGAGGGGGGGCGCACCACAGATACGCAGTATTTT
- | - | TRBJ2-5 | TRBV5-1 | CASSLEGEGETQYF | TGCGCCAGCAGCTTGGAGGGAGAAGGAGAGACCCAGTACTTC
- | - | TRBJ1-5 | TRBV27 | CASSLSPREAHQPQHF | TGTGCCAGCAGTTTATCACCCAGGGAAGCGCATCAGCCCCAGCATTTT
- | - | TRBJ2-1 | TRBV11-2 | CASSLERQNEQFF | TGTGCCAGCAGCTTAGAGCGGCAGAATGAGCAGTTCTTC
- | - | TRBJ1-5 | TRBV5-3 | CARSSPTLQGNQPQHF | TGTGCCAGAAGCTCACCGACACTACAGGGAAATCAGCCCCAGCATTTT
TRBD2 | - | TRBJ2-7 | TRBV19 | CASSIKSLLAGVIKPYEQYF | TGTGCCAGTAGTATTAAAAGTTTACTAGCGGGAGTAATCAAGCCCTACGAGCAGTACTTC
- | few | TRBJ1-4 | TRBV2 | CASSDDEKLFF | TGTGCCAGCAGTGACGATGAAAAACTGTTTTTT
- | - | TRBJ1-1 | TRBV6-6 | CASSFPGRGMNTEAFF | TGTGCCAGCAGTTTCCCAGGAAGGGGAATGAACACTGAAGCTTTCTTT
- | - | TRBJ2-1 | TRBV7-6 | CASSFEGSYNEQFF | TGTGCCAGCAGCTTCGAGGGCTCCTACAATGAGCAGTTCTTC
TRBD1 | once | TRBJ1-2 | TRBV15 | CATSSTGVGGYTF | TGTGCCACCAGCTCGACAGGGGTTGGTGGCTACACCTTC
- | - | TRBJ2-5 | TRBV20-1 | CSVWRETQYF | TGCAGTGTTTGGCGGGAGACCCAGTACTTC
- | - | TRBJ1-3 | TRBV4-1 | CASSQTEKSGNTIYF | TGCGCCAGCAGCCAAACTGAGAAATCTGGAAACACCATATATTTT
- | - | TRBJ2-7 | TRBV4-3 | CASSQAVGRTSYEQYF | TGCGCCAGCAGCCAGGCCGTCGGTCGGACTTCCTACGAGCAGTACTTC
- | few | TRBJ2-1 | TRBV29-1 | CSVLAVGGEQFF | TGCAGCGTGCTAGCGGTAGGGGGTGAGCAGTTCTTC
- | once | TRBJ2-3 | TRBV27 | CASSRETRRAQQYF | TGTGCCAGCAGCCGGGAGACCCGGCGAGCGCAGCAGTATTTT
TRBD1 | few | TRBJ1-5 | TRBV29-1 | CSVQAGTGDQPQHF | TGCAGCGTCCAAGCCGGGACAGGGGATCAGCCCCAGCATTTT
- | once | TRBJ1-5 | TRBV5-4 | CASSSDTNQPQHF | TGTGCCAGCAGCTCCGACACGAATCAGCCCCAGCATTTT
TRBD2 | - | TRBJ2-4 | TRBV28 | CASTPVGAGVAKNIQYF | TGTGCCAGCACCCCCGTAGGAGCGGGAGTCGCCAAAAACATTCAGTACTTC
TRBD1 | - | TRBJ2-1 | TRBV5-3 | CARTIPGTGRIMGVCEQFF | TGTGCCAGAACCATCCCCGGGACAGGGAGGATTATGGGGGTTTGTGAGCAGTTCTTC
TRBD1 | - | TRBJ2-1 | TRBV7-9 | CASSLGQGANNEQFF | TGTGCCAGCAGCCTGGGACAGGGGGCGAACAATGAGCAGTTCTTC
- | - | TRBJ1-1 | TRBV11-2 | CASSLTRGNTEAFF | TGTGCCAGCAGCTTAACGCGAGGGAACACTGAAGCTTTCTTT
- | - | TRBJ2-3 | TRBV7-3 | CASSPGLSTDTQYF | TGTGCCAGCAGCCCAGGACTAAGCACAGATACGCAGTATTTT
TRBD2 | - | TRBJ2-7 | TRBV5-6 | CASSFWTRDYYEQYF | TGTGCCAGCAGCTTTTGGACCCGGGACTACTACGAGCAGTACTTC
- | - | TRBJ2-1 | TRBV6-6 | CASSYSRNEQFF | TGTGCCAGCAGTTACTCGAGGAATGAGCAGTTCTTC
- | - | TRBJ2-1 | TRBV19 | CASSIADISSVNEQFF | TGTGCCAGTAGTATAGCCGACATTTCCTCGGTCAATGAGCAGTTCTTC
TRBD1 | - | TRBJ2-7 | TRBV19 | CASGYGQGEGEQYF | TGTGCCAGTGGATATGGACAGGGGGAAGGCGAGCAGTACTTC
TRBD1 | - | TRBJ2-5 | TRBV5-6 | CASSLGDSQETQYF | TGTGCCAGCAGCTTGGGGGACAGCCAAGAGACCCAGTACTTC
TRBD1 | - | TRBJ1-1 | TRBV9 | CASTPGQGNTEAFF | TGTGCCAGCACCCCGGGACAGGGGAACACTGAAGCTTTCTTT
TRBD1 | once | TRBJ1-2 | TRBV13 | CASSLEGTGTGIRNYGYTF | TGTGCCAGCAGCTTAGAGGGGACCGGGACAGGGATAAGAAACTATGGCTACACCTTC
- | - | TRBJ1-2 | TRBV27 | CASSPIGRLGGGGYTF | TGTGCCAGCAGTCCCATCGGGAGGCTGGGAGGAGGCGGCTACACCTTC
- | - | TRBJ1-1 | TRBV9 | CASSVGGGIAQNTEAFF | TGTGCCAGCAGCGTGGGGGGTGGTATCGCCCAGAACACTGAAGCTTTCTTT
TRBD1 | - | TRBJ2-3 | TRBV7-3 | CASSLTGQGTQYF | TGTGCCAGCAGCTTAACCGGACAGGGAACGCAGTATTTT
- | - | TRBJ2-1 | TRBV19 | CASSVRTRSYNEQFF | TGTGCCAGTAGCGTTCGAACGCGCTCCTACAATGAGCAGTTCTTC
- | - | TRBJ2-6 | TRBV19 | CASRQGSLSGANVLTF | TGTGCCAGTAGGCAGGGAAGTCTGTCTGGGGCCAACGTCCTGACTTTC
- | - | TRBJ2-7 | TRBV6-5 | CASSMGQGDYEQYF | TGTGCCAGCAGTATGGGGCAGGGCGACTACGAGCAGTACTTC